Here is one TCR beta chain with its context. Its antigen is still unknown. It has no much larger one-base neighbor in the sample; base qualities were not kept. This sample is drawn from a study of T-cell memory formation after mild COVID-19 (dated by TCRdb to about 2021). Notes on the research overall: TCR sequence clusters from the two donors were largely donor specific. In a couple of donors, T-cell clones that expanded and contracted after mild COVID-19 were tracked by sequencing TCRalpha and TCRbeta repertoires over time. The cohort was made up of two young adult volunteers, one female and one male, who were previously healthy.

The instrument was an Illumina NovaSeq 6000. cDNA libraries for TCRalpha and TCRbeta were prepared by 5'RACE using constant-segment primers, with sample barcodes and unique molecular identifiers added. Trizol reagent was used to extract RNA from every sample. Amplification of the libraries took two PCR steps, and the second step added a second sample barcode plus Illumina TruSeq adapters. Sequencing of libraries was performed on an Illumina NovaSeq with 2 x 150 bp paired-end reads. Turning to the authors' computational methods: Reads were demultiplexed and collapsed into UMI-guided consensus sequences with migec v1.2.7. Using mixcr v2.1.11, the UMI consensuses were aligned to TRA and TRB V and J templates and assembled into clonotypes. A clonotype was counted as expanded or contracted only if both edgeR and NoisET called the change significant, with noise models trained on biological replicates. For edgeR calls, the thresholds were a false discovery rate-adjusted p below 0.01 and a log2 fold-change of 1. PCA with hierarchical clustering of max-normalized trajectories of the 1000 most abundant clonotypes was used as exploratory dynamics analysis. Each responding clone was given a CD4 or CD8 phenotype based on the CD4+ and CD8+ repertoires, which had been sequenced separately. TCRdb applied fastp at Q25 and MiXCR to the public reads, then kept only in-frame beta chains. Rows merge per CDR3 protein into single entries with the most common DNA and genes. These V and J calls are TCRdb output, not the study's own analysis. Here the sample has under 300,000 distinct CDR3 sequences; over 15% occur a single time. Around 3.4% of the sample comes from the top ten.

Ficoll-Paque density gradient centrifugation was used to isolate PBMCs. The trim is 5 bases for V and 6 bases for J, with a gap of 15 bases between the germline ends. Looking up the germline V gene (reference sequence) yields CDR1 SEHNR and CDR2 FQNEAQ. Reading from cysteine to phenylalanine, the CDR3 counts 14 amino acids. The only DNA kept is the CDR3, 42 bases in frame from the first base. On the study overall, not on this receptor specifically: Only a couple of mild cases were covered by the study, and larger cohorts that include severe cases with pre-infection samples were considered necessary. SARS-CoV-2 specificity was not confirmed for the second-wave clones peaking on day 37. Contracting CD4+ clones were found mainly in CM and EM memory subsets, while CD8+ clones were enriched in EMRA. Clones that contracted from day 15 to 85 showed balanced CD4/CD8 phenotypes, whereas a second wave of clones that expanded from day 15 to 37 leaned towards CD4+. Some responding clones were detected in pre-infection memory, which suggested that pre-existing cross-reactive memory T cells had joined the SARS-CoV-2 response.

The specimen sequenced was PBMCs or a T cell subset sorted from them (not recorded which). The rearrangement combines TRBV7-9 with TRBJ2-3; TRBD2 is possibly the D segment (6 matching bases). The TCR comes from a man between 18 and 29 years old who had mild COVID-19 (a few samples of this study predate the infection). The sample titles of this study are shuffled in the database, so cell type and time point are left out; the donor was told from shared clones. In nucleotides, the sequence is TGTGCCAGCAGCCCATATCTAGCGTCTGATACGCAGTATTTT. Its translation is CASSPYLASDTQYF.